This TCR beta chain is from a study of blood T cell repertoires in COVID-19. Background on the study: The United States, Italy and Spain supplied acute and convalescent COVID-19 samples. T cells, B-cell-depleted T cells, or PBMCs provided the cDNA or gDNA that served as material.

This clone has a single count. In the original processing: Cell counts per sample came from amplifying reference gene primers. Generated by immunoSEQ multiplex PCR, the TCRdb table keeps only in-frame clones and is missing some. That table gives V, J and clone size, and the DNA gave D and trimming. The sample yields a few hundred thousand clones, 80% seen once. From germline, CDR1 is SGHTA and CDR2 FQGTGA. With V trimmed by 2 bases and J by 10 bases, 2 bases remained unmatched. The CDR3 is made up of 13 amino acids. Sample: peripheral blood. This clonotype originated in a human donor in a cohort sampled during active COVID-19. The chain has TRBV7-3 and TRBJ1-6; 7 bases align to TRBD1. CDR3 residues: CASSLDRASPLHF. In nucleotides, the CDR3 is TGTGCCAGCAGCTTAGACAGGGCCTCACCCCTCCACTTT.